This TCR beta chain was sequenced during a study of blood T cell repertoires in COVID-19. V dropped 5 bases and J dropped 2 bases, with 15 bases sitting between them. This CDR3 contains 16 residues. Per the germline V gene, CDR1 is SGHAT and CDR2 is FQNNGV. The repertoire was sequenced with immunoSEQ multiplex PCR; TCRdb's copy has only in-frame clones and lacks some. The data hold 68,000 or so clones, with 86% observed a single time. Sequenced input: peripheral blood. This sequence was found in a man aged 45-65 years with acute or convalescent COVID-19. The J gene is TRBJ2-2, the V gene TRBV11-2; a possible D gene is TRBD1 (5 bases). The CDR3 region has the DNA TGTGCCAGCAGCCAATTACTACAGGTTAACACCGGGGAGCTGTTTTTT. It translates to CASSQLLQVNTGELFF.